This T cell receptor (beta chain) was obtained from a study of blood T cells in healthy people across ages. Notes on the study in general: With unsorted PBMCs, a conclusive comparison of naive versus antigen-experienced cells was not possible.

Sample donors were healthy Caucasian individuals that came from Russia, aged roughly 6 to 100. The V gene lost 4 bases and the J gene lost 3 bases, with 20 bases spanning the gap. The length of the CDR3 is 16 residues. Germline-derived CDR1 and CDR2 are SGDLS and YYNGEE. Primed by a sample-barcoded 5' primer and a J-beta primer mix, a second PCR proceeded for about 6 to 11 cycles. MiXCR, run by TCRdb on the 5' RACE reads, gives a single entry per CDR3 protein. The sample contains approximately 1.5 million distinct CDR3 sequences, 34% of which appear only once. This clonotype was counted between two and nine times. The antigen is undetermined.

The TCR sequence derives from a woman aged 25-40 years in good health. The J gene is TRBJ2-7, the V gene TRBV9; D is tentatively TRBD1 or TRBD2 (7 bases each). The sequenced material came from blood. The CDR3 region is CASSPSGGVQYYEQYF. CDR3 sequence (DNA): TGTGCCAGCAGCCCCTCAGGGGGGGTTCAGTACTACGAGCAGTACTTC.